The 8 T cell receptor beta chains listed next were all sequenced from one sample in a study of early stage breast cancer tumors. The table came from immunoSEQ multiplex PCR; TCRdb's copy has only in-frame clones and leaves some out. The sample lists roughly 5,000 clones; just over 70% were seen once. What was sequenced was breast tumor tissue. The receptors here all came from a person aged 55 to 75 with breast cancer.

The chain uses TRBV6-1 and TRBJ2-5, with D possibly being TRBD1 or TRBD2 (6 bases each). V was pared by 4 bases and J by 7 bases, with 16 bases between. Germline lookup yields CDR1 MNHNS and CDR2 SASEGT. The CDR3 spans 14 residues. The CDR3: CASSAGGPGGTQYF. As DNA, the CDR3 is TGTGCCAGCAGTGCTGGGGGCCCCGGGGGGACCCAGTACTTC.

This sequence joins TRBV21-1 and TRBJ1-4; the DNA was not compared with TRBD1, the D call given in the table. TRBV21-1 is described as a pseudogene. CDR3 length: 19 amino acids. CDR3 nucleotides: TGTGCCAGCAGCGCTGTATGGGCCGCACCGCCGTCTACTAATGAAAAACTGTTTTTT. It is translated as CASSAVWAAPPSTNEKLFF.

The gene calls are TRBV7-2 and TRBJ2-3; D perhaps matches TRBD2 (5 bases). The CDR3 runs 15 residues. The V and J ends lost 6 bases and 3 bases respectively, with 16 bases between them. Germline loops: CDR1 SGHTA, CDR2 FQGNSA. CDR3 residues: CASSPLPRGTDTQYF. The CDR3 region has the DNA TGTGCCAGCAGTCCCCTCCCTAGAGGGACAGATACGCAGTATTTT. Together with reference TRBV7-2 and TRBJ2-3, the CDR3 gives the full variable domain: GAGVSQSPSNKVTEKGKDVELRCDPISGHTALYWYRQSLGQGLEFLIYFQGNSAPDKSGLPSDRFSAERTGGSVSTLTIQRTQQEDSAVYLCASSPLPRGTDTQYFGPGTRLTVL.

The chain combines TRBV7-9 with TRBJ1-1; D perhaps matches TRBD1 (6 bases). V lost 5 bases, J lost 0 bases, and 13 bases lay in between. The CDR3 sequence is 15 residues long. Germline CDR1 is SEHNR and CDR2 is FQNEAQ (reference sequence). The CDR3 reads CASSTRQALNTEAFF. CDR3 coding DNA: TGTGCCAGCAGCACCCGACAGGCCCTGAACACTGAAGCTTTCTTT.

This clone was counted a few times. The chain is built from TRBV7-9 and TRBJ1-2, with 9 bases aligning to TRBD1. V dropped 7 bases and J dropped 0; count of bases not matched to a gene: 6. In germline, CDR1 is SEHNR, CDR2 FQNEAQ (reference sequence). The CDR3 runs to 15 residues. This CDR3 reads CASIHTGGPNYGYTF. The CDR3 DNA reads TGTGCCAGCATACACACAGGGGGCCCTAACTATGGCTACACCTTC.

This clone was seen a few times. The chain recombines TRBV4-2 with TRBJ2-7; D is undetermined. Germline V gene sequence: CDR1 LGHNA, CDR2 YNFKEQ. V lost 0 bases to trimming and J lost 6 bases, with 9 bases between them. The CDR3 covers 13 residues. The CDR3 region is CASSQDFSLEQYF. As DNA, the CDR3 is TGTGCCAGCAGCCAAGACTTCTCCCTCGAGCAGTACTTC.

The V and J genes are TRBV6-1 and TRBJ2-5, with 10 bases fitting TRBD2. CDR1 is MNHNS, CDR2 SASEGT, per germline. The ends lost 2 bases at V and 5 bases at J; junction bases unmatched: 5. This CDR3 has 15 residues. Here the CDR3 DNA reads TGTGCCAGCAGTGAATCTAGCGGGGGTGGGGAGACCCAGTACTTC. Translation: CASSESSGGGETQYF.

The chain employs TRBV7-9 and TRBJ2-1, with 11 bases fitting TRBD2. Germline V CDR1 and CDR2: SEHNR, FQNEAQ (reference sequence). V was pared by 7 bases and J by 7 bases, with 12 bases of the junction left unmatched. This CDR3 contains 16 residues. CDR3 loop: CASIQGASGRRNEQFF. The CDR3 DNA reads as TGTGCCAGCATCCAGGGAGCTAGCGGGAGGCGAAATGAGCAGTTCTTC.